The clone carrying this T cell receptor beta chain was seen ten or more times. Its antigen is undetermined. TCRdb re-analysed the 5' RACE reads in MiXCR, keeping a single row per CDR3 protein. The data contain about 64,000 distinct CDR3 sequences, approximately 6% of them singletons. The germline CDR1 and CDR2 sequences are MGHRA and YSYEKL. V lost 4 bases, J lost 5 bases, and 9 bases lay in between. CDR3 length: 13 residues. The data were taken from a study of CD8 T cells in ankylosing spondylitis. Study observations and caveats: Earlier authors reported some of these motif variants in reactive arthritis synovial fluid and blood.

This sequence was found in a male donor with ankylosing spondylitis. The sample consisted of synovial fluid, either unsorted or a sorted T cell fraction (not recorded which). The chain links TRBV4-1 to TRBJ2-1; D ambiguous. CDR3 region: CASSRPRNNEQFF. The DNA of the CDR3 is TGCGCCAGCAGCCGTCCTAGGAACAATGAGCAGTTCTTC.